These T cell receptor beta chains were read from a single sample in a study of cytomegalovirus exposure and HLA in healthy donors. Using immunoSEQ multiplex PCR, the repertoire was profiled, and TCRdb retains in-frame clones only, with some absent. The data show approximately 97,000 clones, with about 62% seen just once and about 4.3% held by the top ten. Sequenced sample: PBMCs. The receptors were sampled from a human donor in good health. CDR3s include the opening cysteine and the closing phenylalanine or tryptophan. D genes are given only for firm matches. Expanded clones are given a class, and other clones once, few, many or no size at all.

size	V	D	J	DNA	CDR3
-	TRBV2	-	TRBJ1-2	TGTGCCAGCAGTGTTCACAGCTATGGCTACACCTTC	CASSVHSYGYTF
-	TRBV30	TRBD1	TRBJ2-5	TGTGCCTGGGCGGTCAGGGGGACGGAGACCCAGTACTTC	CAWAVRGTETQYF
-	TRBV2	TRBD1	TRBJ2-1	TGTGCCAGCAGCGGACAGGGGTATGAGCAGTTCTTC	CASSGQGYEQFF
-	TRBV7-2	TRBD2	TRBJ2-2	TGTGCCAGCAGCCATCCGGGACTAGCGGGAGCTGGGGAGCTGTTTTTT	CASSHPGLAGAGELFF
-	TRBV30	-	TRBJ2-7	TGTGCCTGGAGTGTTATCTCGTGGCGGGAGCAGTACTTC	CAWSVISWREQYF
-	TRBV27	TRBD1	TRBJ1-5	TGTGCCAGCAGCCGACAGGGGGGGGGTCAGCCCCAGCATTTT	CASSRQGGGQPQHF
once	TRBV10-1	TRBD2	TRBJ2-1	TGCGCCAGCAGTGAGAAAGCGGGGAGCTCCTACAATGAGCAGTTCTTC	CASSEKAGSSYNEQFF
-	TRBV29-1	-	TRBJ2-5	TGCAGCGTTGCAATCTCAGGGGAGGGGACCCAGTACTTC	CSVAISGEGTQYF
-	TRBV13	TRBD2	TRBJ2-3	TGTGCCAGCAGCTCATCGACTAGCGGGAGGGCCGATTTCACAGATACGCAGTATTTT	CASSSSTSGRADFTDTQYF
-	TRBV30	TRBD1	TRBJ2-7	TGTGCCTGGACCTACGGACAGGACTACGAGCAGTACTTC	CAWTYGQDYEQYF
few	TRBV5-6	TRBD1	TRBJ2-7	TGTGCCAGCAGCATAGGGACAGGGGGCTTCTACGAGCAGTACTTC	CASSIGTGGFYEQYF
-	TRBV7-9	TRBD2	TRBJ2-5	TGTGCCAGCAGCTTAGGGCAAGCGGGAGGGGGGCACGAGACCCAGTACTTC	CASSLGQAGGGHETQYF
-	TRBV4-2	TRBD2	TRBJ2-1	TGTGCCAGCAGCCAAGACTTAGCGGGAGCTAGGAATGAGCAGTTCTTC	CASSQDLAGARNEQFF
few	TRBV18	-	TRBJ2-7	TGTGCCAGCTCACCTCCAGGGACTTCATACGAGCAGTACTTC	CASSPPGTSYEQYF
-	TRBV2	-	TRBJ2-5	TGTGCCAGCAGGAAACAGGGCGTGGAGACCCAGTACTTC	CASRKQGVETQYF
-	TRBV27	TRBD2	TRBJ2-7	TGTGCCAGCAGTCTTACGACTAGCGGCTACGAGCAGTACTTC	CASSLTTSGYEQYF
-	TRBV5-6	TRBD1	TRBJ2-1	TGTGCCAGCAGCTTTCAGGGGGCATCCTACAATGAGCAGTTCTTC	CASSFQGASYNEQFF
-	TRBV19	-	TRBJ2-7	TGTGCCAGTAGTATAGGTCAGGGTTCCTACGAGCAGTACTTC	CASSIGQGSYEQYF
medium-sized	TRBV19	-	TRBJ1-1	TGTGCCAGTAGTACCGAAGCTGGGGGCTCCGGCATAGGAGCTTTCTTT	CASSTEAGGSGIGAFF
-	TRBV29-1	TRBD2	TRBJ2-1	TGCAGCGGGAAGACTAGCGGGGTCTTCTTC	CSGKTSGVFF
few	TRBV7-2	-	TRBJ2-7	TGTGCCAGCAGCGCTGCGCCCCACGAGCAGTACTTC	CASSAAPHEQYF
-	TRBV30	TRBD1	TRBJ1-6	TGTGCCTGGAGGCCGGGATGGCAGGGGGATTCACCCCTCCACTTT	CAWRPGWQGDSPLHF
once	TRBV7-2	-	TRBJ2-7	TGTGCCAGCACCATCGGGACTCACTCCTACGAGCAGTACTTC	CASTIGTHSYEQYF
-	TRBV6-6	-	TRBJ1-1	TGTGCCAGCAGTCGACCCCAGGGTATCGAAGCTTTCTTT	CASSRPQGIEAFF
-	TRBV19	-	TRBJ2-3	TGTGCCAGTAGTATTGGGCCAGATACGCAGTATTTT	CASSIGPDTQYF
once	TRBV4-1	-	TRBJ1-4	TGCGCCAGCAGCCTAAAGCCGGGACATCTGGATGAAAAACTGTTTTTT	CASSLKPGHLDEKLFF
few	TRBV7-8	-	TRBJ2-7	TGTGCCAGCAGCTTATTGTGGGAGAGCGACGAGCAGTACTTC	CASSLLWESDEQYF
-	TRBV7-7	-	TRBJ2-2	TGTGCTAGCAGCTTAGCAGCGAGCGCGAACACCGGGGAGCTGTTTTTT	CASSLAASANTGELFF
-	TRBV5-1	TRBD1	TRBJ2-7	TGCGCCAGCAGCTTGGATGGACAGGGTTTTTGGTACGAGCAGTACTTC	CASSLDGQGFWYEQYF
few	TRBV7-2	-	TRBJ2-5	TGTGCCAGCAGCCCAGGGGCTTGGGAGACCCAGTACTTC	CASSPGAWETQYF
-	TRBV28	-	TRBJ2-7	TGTGCCAGCAGTTTGGTGGGCGAGGACTACGAGCAGTACTTC	CASSLVGEDYEQYF
few	TRBV5-1	-	TRBJ2-1	TGCGCCAGCAGCTTGGGACTGCCTTACAATGAGCAGTTCTTC	CASSLGLPYNEQFF
few	TRBV2	TRBD1	TRBJ2-5	TGTGCCAGCAGAAACCAGGGGGCTCGCCAAGAGACCCAGTACTTC	CASRNQGARQETQYF
-	TRBV29-1	-	TRBJ1-4	TGCAGCGTAGCCCTACAGGGCTCTAATGAAAAACTGTTTTTT	CSVALQGSNEKLFF
-	TRBV21-1	-	TRBJ2-3	TGTGCCAGCAGCAAATCTAGCACAGATACGCAGTATTTT	CASSKSSTDTQYF
once	TRBV27	TRBD1	TRBJ2-1	TGTGCCAGCCAGACCGGACAGGGGCTGGGTATTGGGCAGTTCTTC	CASQTGQGLGIGQFF
-	TRBV19	-	TRBJ2-5	TGTGCCAGTACACTCGGCGCGGGAGAGACCCAGTACTTC	CASTLGAGETQYF
once	TRBV10-3	TRBD2	TRBJ2-7	TGTGCCATCAGTGAGTCGGTTCTAGCGGATGCCTACGAGCAGTACTTC	CAISESVLADAYEQYF
-	TRBV5-3	-	TRBJ1-1	TGTGCCAGAAACAGGACGGAGAACACTGAAGCTTTCTTT	CARNRTENTEAFF
-	TRBV7-8	-	TRBJ1-1	TGTGCCAGCAGCTTATTCTTAGTTTCCGATCTCTACCCCAACTTT	CASSLFLVSDLYPNF
-	TRBV29-1	TRBD1	TRBJ2-3	TGCAGCGCCCCACCCCGGACAGGCACAGGGGATACGCAGTATTTT	CSAPPRTGTGDTQYF
few	TRBV19	TRBD1	TRBJ1-2	TGTGCCAGTAGTATGAACAGGGGGCGAGGCTATGGCTACACCTTC	CASSMNRGRGYGYTF
-	TRBV18	TRBD2	TRBJ2-5	TGTGCCAGCTCACCAAGACTAGCGGGTTTCCAAGAGACCCAGTACTTC	CASSPRLAGFQETQYF
-	TRBV5-6	-	TRBJ2-5	TGTGCCAGCAGCTCAGCCTCGGGGTATGAGACCCAGTACTTC	CASSSASGYETQYF
-	TRBV5-6	TRBD1	TRBJ2-7	TGTGCCAGCAGCACCGGGACAGGGCTGTACGAGCAGTACTTC	CASSTGTGLYEQYF
few	TRBV12-5	TRBD2	TRBJ2-1	TGTGCTAGTGGTTTCAAGGTTGGGACTAGCGGGACGGTTAAGCAGTTCTTC	CASGFKVGTSGTVKQFF
-	TRBV11-3	TRBD1	TRBJ1-1	TGTGCCAGCAGCGAAGGGGGCTGGAACACTGAAGCTTTCTTT	CASSEGGWNTEAFF
few	TRBV6-5	-	TRBJ2-2	TGTGCCAGCAGCTCTGTCATGCTAGGGGAGCTGTTTTTT	CASSSVMLGELFF
-	TRBV7-9	-	TRBJ1-3	TGTGCCAGCAGCCCGCAGATATCGGGAGGAAACACCATATATTTT	CASSPQISGGNTIYF
-	TRBV30	-	TRBJ1-1	TGTGCCTGGAGTGGTTCGTGGTCAGGGAACACTGAAGCTTTCTTT	CAWSGSWSGNTEAFF
-	TRBV15	-	TRBJ2-7	TGTGCCACCAGTTTTTCGGGTTTCGACTACGAGCAGTACTTC	CATSFSGFDYEQYF
-	TRBV18	TRBD1	TRBJ2-7	TGTGCCAGCTCACCACCGGGGACAGCCTACGAGCAGTACTTC	CASSPPGTAYEQYF
-	TRBV6-1	-	TRBJ2-3	TGTGCCAGCAACTCTCTAGATCTCCCAGATACGCAGTATTTT	CASNSLDLPDTQYF
-	TRBV5-1	-	TRBJ1-2	TGCGCCAGCAGCTTGGCCGGCGGGGGTCGGGGCTACACCTTC	CASSLAGGGRGYTF